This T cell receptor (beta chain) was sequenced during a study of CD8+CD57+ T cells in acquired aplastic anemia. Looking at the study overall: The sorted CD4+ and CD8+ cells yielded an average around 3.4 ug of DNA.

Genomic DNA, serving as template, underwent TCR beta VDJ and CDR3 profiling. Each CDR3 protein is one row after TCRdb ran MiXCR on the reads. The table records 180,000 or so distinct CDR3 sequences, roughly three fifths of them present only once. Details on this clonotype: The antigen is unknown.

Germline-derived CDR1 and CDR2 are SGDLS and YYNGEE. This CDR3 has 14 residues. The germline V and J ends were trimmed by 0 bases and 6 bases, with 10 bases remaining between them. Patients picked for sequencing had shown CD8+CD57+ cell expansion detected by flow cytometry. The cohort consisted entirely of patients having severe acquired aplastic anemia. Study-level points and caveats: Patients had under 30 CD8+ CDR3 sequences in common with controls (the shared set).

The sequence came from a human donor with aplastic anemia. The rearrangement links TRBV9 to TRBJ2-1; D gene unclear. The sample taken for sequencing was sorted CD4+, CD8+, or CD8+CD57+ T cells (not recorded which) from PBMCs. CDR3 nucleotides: TGTGCCAGCAGCGTAGCAGTCGGAACCAATGAGCAGTTCTTC. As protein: CASSVAVGTNEQFF. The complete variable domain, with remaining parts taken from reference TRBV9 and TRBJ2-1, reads DSGVTQTPKHLITATGQRVTLRCSPRSGDLSVYWYQQSLDQGLQFLIQYYNGEERAKGNILERFSAQQFPDLHSELNLSSLELGDSALYFCASSVAVGTNEQFFGPGTRLTVL.